The present TCR beta chain was sequenced within a study of T-cell memory formation after mild COVID-19. Regarding the study as a whole: Clones that contracted from day 15 to 85 had balanced CD4/CD8; later expanders were CD4+ biased. Pre-infection memory already had some responding clones, implying cross-reactive memory joined. Clones that contracted clustered mainly in CM and EM if CD4+ and in EMRA if CD8+.

For this clonotype: No antigen is known for it.

5'RACE, which relied on constant-segment primers, yielded TCR alpha and TCR beta cDNA libraries carrying sample barcodes and UMIs. From the 5' RACE reads, TCRdb called clonotypes with MiXCR, one entry per CDR3 protein. The sample has roughly 400,000 distinct CDR3 sequences, roughly 15% seen once. Sequencing was carried out using PBMCs or a T cell subset sorted from them (not recorded which). This receptor was obtained from a man between 18 and 29 years old who had mild COVID-19 (a few samples of this study predate the infection). Cell type and time point are not known.

The CDR3 reads CASSLVPPSGSTDTQYF. The CDR3 region has the DNA TGTGCCAGCAGCTTGGTGCCGCCTAGCGGTAGCACAGATACGCAGTATTTT. The V call is TRBV5-6, the J call TRBJ2-3; 7 nucleotides agree with TRBD2. The CDR3 runs to 17 residues. The V segment lost 0 bases and the J segment 0 bases; nucleotides outside the gene matches: 7. Germline V CDR1 and CDR2: SGHDT, YYEEEE.